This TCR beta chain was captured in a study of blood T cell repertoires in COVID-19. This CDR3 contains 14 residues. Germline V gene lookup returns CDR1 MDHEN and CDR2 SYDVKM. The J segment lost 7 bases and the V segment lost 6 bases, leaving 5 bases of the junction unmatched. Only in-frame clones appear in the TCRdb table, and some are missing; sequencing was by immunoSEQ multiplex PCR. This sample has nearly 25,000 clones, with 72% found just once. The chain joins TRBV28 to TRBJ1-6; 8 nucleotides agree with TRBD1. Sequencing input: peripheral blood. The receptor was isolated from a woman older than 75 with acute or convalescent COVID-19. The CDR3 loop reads CASSFNRGNSPLHF. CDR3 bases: TGTGCCAGCAGCTTTAACAGGGGGAATTCACCCCTCCACTTT.